Below, one T cell receptor beta chain is given with its context. CDR1 and CDR2 from the germline V gene are MNHEY and SMNVEV (reference sequence). The CDR3 contains 15 residues. V trimming: 5 bases; J trimming: 4 bases; junction bases outside the gene matches: 9. The entry originates in a study of T cell responses to AZD1222 COVID-19 vaccine. The repertoire was sequenced with immunoSEQ multiplex PCR; TCRdb's copy has only in-frame clones and lacks some. The table has about 140,000 clones, about 90% seen once. The sample was peripheral blood, taken 28 days after the second AZD1222 dose. The chain employs TRBV27 and TRBJ2-7, with 9 positions matching TRBD1. This TCR was sampled from an adult who received the AZD1222 COVID-19 vaccine. The CDR3 coding sequence is TGTGCCAGCAGTCCTCCGGGACAGGGAACATACGAGCAGTACTTC. This gives the protein CASSPPGQGTYEQYF.